These 30 T cell receptor beta chains were sequenced from one sample in a study of cytomegalovirus exposure and HLA in healthy donors. The PCR ran on 60 Vbeta and 13 Jbeta primers. Assay used: immunoSEQ multiplex PCR; TCRdb lists only in-frame clones, some missing. Here the sample spans approximately 100,000 clones, 60% to 75% being singletons. Specimen: PBMCs. The receptors originated from a woman aged 40-49 years in good health and CMV-seronegative.

This clone has more than one count but fewer than ten. This chain joins TRBV2 and TRBJ2-4; TRBD1 aligns across 9 bases. CDR1 is SNHLY and CDR2 is FYNNEI in the germline V gene. The CDR3 extends over 15 amino acids. V was clipped by 6 bases and J by 6 bases; unmatched bases: 9. The CDR3, as DNA: TGTGCCAGCAGCCCTCGGACAGGGGCCGGAAACATTCAGTACTTC. Translated: CASSPRTGAGNIQYF.

The chain links TRBV5-8 to TRBJ2-2, with 7 bases that match TRBD1. CDR1 is SGHTS and CDR2 is YDEGEE in the germline V gene. This CDR3 contains 14 residues. Germline trimming cut 7 bases from V and 3 bases from J; bases unmatched to any gene: 6. The CDR3, as DNA: TGTGCCAGCCAGGACAGGACTTACACCGGGGAGCTGTTTTTT. Amino acid sequence: CASQDRTYTGELFF.

The chain employs TRBV6-1 and TRBJ1-4; the match to TRBD1 covers 8 bases. V was clipped by 5 bases and J by 3 bases; unmatched bases: 5. In germline, CDR1 is MNHNS, CDR2 SASEGT. The CDR3 loop spans 15 amino acids. The CDR3 bases are TGTGCCAGCAGTCTCGACAGGGGCCCTAATGAAAAACTGTTTTTT. It yields the protein CASSLDRGPNEKLFF.

The gene calls are TRBV29-1 and TRBJ1-2, with 7 bases lining up with TRBD1. The CDR3 has 13 amino acids. CDR1 and CDR2 (germline): SQVTM, ANQGSEA. Unmatched junction bases numbered 9, after V lost 5 bases and J lost 6 bases. The CDR3 nucleotides are TGCAGCGTTAAGGGGGCGCTTCGGGATGGCTACACCTTC. As protein: CSVKGALRDGYTF.

This clone was recorded only once. This chain links TRBV7-9 with TRBJ2-1; no firm D call. The CDR3 length is 11 residues. V lost 4 bases to trimming and J lost 10 bases, with 8 bases between them. CDR1 and CDR2 (germline): SEHNR, FQNEAQ (reference sequence). Here the CDR3 DNA reads TGTGCCAGCAGCTCCCTACTGGAGCAGTTCTTC. Protein product: CASSSLLEQFF.

The chain joins TRBV5-1 to TRBJ2-5; D is uncertain. The tail of the sequence fits TRBJ2-7 better, so the J call may be wrong. The germline V gene encodes CDR1 SGHRS and CDR2 YFSETQ. There are 15 residues in the CDR3. For the CDR3, the DNA is TGCGCCAGCAGCTTGGGAGGCAGCCGCTCCTACGAGCAGTACTTC. Protein product: CASSLGGSRSYEQYF.

The chain joins TRBV12-5 to TRBJ2-7; 11 nucleotides agree with TRBD1. The germline CDR1 and CDR2 sequences are LGHNT and FRNRAP. The CDR3 sequence is 15 residues long. J lost 7 bases, V lost 4 bases, and 9 bases had no gene match. DNA of the CDR3: TGTGCTAGTGGTTCCTCCGGACAGGGGGCAAGAGAGCAGTACTTC. It is translated as CASGSSGQGAREQYF.

The chain carries TRBV19 and TRBJ2-4, with 9 positions matching TRBD1. CDR3 size: 13 residues. Germline lookup yields CDR1 LNHDA and CDR2 SQIVND (reference sequence). V gave up 6 bases and J gave up 7 bases; unmatched junction bases: 4. In nucleotides, the CDR3 is TGTGCCAGTAGGGGGACAGGGCGGAACATTCAGTACTTC. Its protein product is CASRGTGRNIQYF.

This clone was recorded a few times. The chain joins TRBV7-9 to TRBJ2-3, with D maybe TRBD2 (5 bases). Germline V lookup: CDR1 SEHNR, CDR2 FQNEAQ (reference sequence). CDR3 size: 14 residues. The ends were cut back, 5 bases at V and 6 bases at J, with 15 bases in the middle. CDR3 residues: CASSLRAVRDTQYF. The CDR3 DNA reads as TGTGCCAGCAGCCTGCGGGCCGTTCGGGATACGCAGTATTTT. Drawing the rest from reference TRBV7-9 and TRBJ2-3, the complete variable domain is DTGVSQNPRHKITKRGQNVTFRCDPISEHNRLYWYRQTLGQGPEFLTYFQNEAQLEKSRLLSDRFSAERPKGSFSTLEIQRTEQGDSAMYLCASSLRAVRDTQYFGPGTRLTVL.

V usage is TRBV7-8 and J usage is TRBJ1-1; TRBD1 matches 7 bases. Germline assignment: CDR1 SGHVS and CDR2 FQNEAQ. Trimming removed 4 bases from V and 1 base from J; junction bases left unmatched: 6. CDR3 size: 15 residues. CDR3 coding DNA: TGTGCCAGCAGCTACCGGACAGGAGAGAACACTGAAGCTTTCTTT. This sequence encodes CASSYRTGENTEAFF.

The rearrangement links TRBV5-1 to TRBJ2-7; weak D call: TRBD1 (6 bases). Germline assignment: CDR1 SGHRS and CDR2 YFSETQ. V was trimmed by 2 bases and J by 1 base, leaving 16 bases between them. The CDR3 runs 16 residues. For the CDR3, the DNA is TGCGCCAGCAGCTTTCGTATGCAGGGGACATCCTACGAGCAGTACTTC. As protein: CASSFRMQGTSYEQYF.

In its sample, this clone was seen a few times. The V and J genes are TRBV7-9 and TRBJ2-7; D may be TRBD1 (6 bases). The V end lost 1 base, the J end lost 4 bases, and 14 bases lay between the germline ends. The length of the CDR3 is 15 residues. Looked up from germline, CDR1 is SEHNR and CDR2 is FQNEAQ (reference sequence). CDR3 coding DNA: TGTGCCAGCAGCTTAGTATCTTCGACAGGTTACGAGCAGTACTTC. It translates to CASSLVSSTGYEQYF. Using reference TRBV7-9 and TRBJ2-7 for the parts outside the CDR3, the full variable domain is DTGVSQNPRHKITKRGQNVTFRCDPISEHNRLYWYRQTLGQGPEFLTYFQNEAQLEKSRLLSDRFSAERPKGSFSTLEIQRTEQGDSAMYLCASSLVSSTGYEQYFGPGTRLTVT.

V is TRBV5-1 and J is TRBJ1-5; 7 bases map to TRBD1. This CDR3 has 16 residues. V dropped 4 bases and J dropped 3; count of bases not matched to a gene: 10. The V gene's germline CDR1 is SGHRS and CDR2 YFSETQ. The CDR3 DNA reads as TGCGCCAGCAGCCCCGGAAGAGGGGGCCACAATCAGCCCCAGCATTTT. Amino acid sequence: CASSPGRGGHNQPQHF.

This clone was observed a handful of times. The DNA for the CDR3 is TGTGCCAGCAGTGCAGGCCAGGGCTACAATGAGCAGTTCTTC. Protein: CASSAGQGYNEQFF. V usage is TRBV2 and J usage is TRBJ2-1, with D perhaps TRBD1 (5 bases). Per the germline V gene, CDR1 is SNHLY and CDR2 is FYNNEI. The V end lost 4 bases, the J end lost 3 bases, and 10 bases lay between the germline ends. The CDR3 is 14 amino acids.

The J gene is TRBJ2-7, the V gene TRBV4-2; D is perhaps TRBD2 (6 bases). Trimming took 9 bases from V and 1 from J, leaving 16 bases between them. Germline values: CDR1 LGHNA, CDR2 YNFKEQ. The CDR3 has 14 amino acids. The CDR3 region has the DNA TGTGCCAGTCGCGAGGACTACAGTTCCTACGAGCAGTACTTC. It specifies CASREDYSSYEQYF.

V gene TRBV30 combines with J gene TRBJ2-5, with 10 bases lining up with TRBD2. The DNA end lines up better with TRBJ2-7; the J call may be wrong. The CDR3 covers 14 residues. Germline V CDR1 and CDR2: GTSNPN, SVGIG (reference sequence). CDR3 DNA: TGTGCCTGCCTCACTAGCGGGGCCCCCTACGAGCAGTACTTC. Amino acid sequence: CACLTSGAPYEQYF.

The V and J genes are TRBV6-5 and TRBJ1-5, with D tentatively TRBD1 (5 bases). The CDR3 loop spans 14 amino acids. V was shortened by 6 bases and J by 2 bases, with 11 bases between the two germline ends. In germline, CDR1 is MNHEY, CDR2 SVGAGI. The CDR3 DNA sequence: TGTGCCAGCAGCAGGGCGGTAGGCAATCAGCCCCAGCATTTT. Protein product: CASSRAVGNQPQHF.

The V call is TRBV7-9, the J call TRBJ1-1; D is uncertain. The CDR3 runs 13 residues. Germline values: CDR1 SEHNR, CDR2 FQNEAQ (reference sequence). Trimming shortened V by 1 base and J by 3 bases, and 6 bases separated the two germline ends. The CDR3 nucleotides are TGTGCCAGCAGCTTAGTGGCGGACACTGAAGCTTTCTTT. Amino acids: CASSLVADTEAFF.

V gene TRBV6-6 combines with J gene TRBJ2-3; 12 bases are a match to TRBD2. The CDR3 has 15 amino acids. CDR1 is MNHNY, CDR2 SVGAGI, per germline (reference sequence). The V gene end was trimmed by 5 bases and the J gene end by 8 bases; junction bases not matched to a gene: 8. The DNA for the CDR3 is TGTGCCAGCAGTCCCCCATCTAGCGGGGGGGGTACGCAGTATTTT. Amino acids: CASSPPSSGGGTQYF.

This chain connects TRBV28 to TRBJ2-5; D ambiguous. CDR3 length equals 11 residues. Deletions cut 6 bases from V and 1 base from J, with 3 bases between. Looked up from germline, CDR1 is MDHEN and CDR2 is SYDVKM. This CDR3 is CASSLQETQYF. The CDR3, as DNA: TGTGCCAGCAGCCTCCAAGAGACCCAGTACTTC.

The chain has TRBV6-5 and TRBJ2-7, with D perhaps matching TRBD2 (5 bases). The CDR3 runs 13 residues. Looked up from germline, CDR1 is MNHEY and CDR2 is SVGAGI. Trimming cost V 2 bases and J 2 bases, with 7 bases left between them. The CDR3 reads CASSYGGPYEQYF. Written as DNA, the CDR3 is TGTGCCAGCAGTTACGGAGGTCCCTACGAGCAGTACTTC.

This chain connects TRBV9 to TRBJ2-5; D is perhaps TRBD1 (5 bases). Germline CDR1 SGDLS, CDR2 YYNGEE. V lost 0 bases, J lost 3 bases, and 12 bases lay in between. This CDR3 contains 15 residues. The DNA of the CDR3 is TGTGCCAGCAGCGTAGTACCTCAAGGGGAAGAGACCCAGTACTTC. Amino acid sequence: CASSVVPQGEETQYF.

The V and J genes are TRBV9 and TRBJ2-1; 11 bases agree with TRBD2. V lost 4 bases, J lost 4 bases, and 28 bases stayed unmatched. This CDR3 comprises 23 residues. CDR1 SGDLS and CDR2 YYNGEE come from the germline V gene. The chain's CDR3 is CASSPSGDRVLAGAGRWYNEQFF. Written as DNA, the CDR3 is TGTGCCAGCAGCCCGAGCGGTGACAGGGTACTAGCGGGGGCCGGGCGGTGGTACAATGAGCAGTTCTTC.

J is TRBJ2-7 and V is TRBV30, with 8 bases lining up with TRBD2. CDR1 is GTSNPN and CDR2 is SVGIG in the germline V gene (reference sequence). The V segment lost 0 bases and the J segment 3 bases; nucleotides outside the gene matches: 4. This CDR3 contains 14 residues. The DNA of the CDR3 is TGTGCCTGGAGTGTACTAGCGGAGGGCTACGAGCAGTACTTC. Translation: CAWSVLAEGYEQYF.

This clone was detected once. The chain links TRBV5-1 to TRBJ2-7; 7 bases are a match to TRBD1. CDR1 and CDR2 from the germline V gene are SGHRS and YFSETQ. This CDR3 is 13 amino acids long. V was clipped by 4 bases and J by 6 bases; unmatched bases: 7. CDR3 nucleotide sequence: TGCGCCAGCAGCACGACAGGGTTGGGCGAGCAGTACTTC. This encodes CASSTTGLGEQYF.

The V call is TRBV6-6, the J call TRBJ2-2; 8 bases align to TRBD1. There are 15 residues in the CDR3. Germline assignment: CDR1 MNHNY and CDR2 SVGAGI (reference sequence). V lost 4 bases to trimming and J lost 5 bases; unmatched junction nucleotides: 6. CDR3 protein: CASSFATGGTGELFF. CDR3 coding DNA: TGTGCCAGCAGTTTCGCAACAGGGGGAACCGGGGAGCTGTTTTTT.

This clone has more than one count but fewer than ten. The chain carries TRBV5-5 and TRBJ2-2, with 7 bases lining up with TRBD1. The ends lost 4 bases at V and 4 bases at J; junction bases unmatched: 7. The germline CDR1 and CDR2 sequences are SGHKS and YYEKEE (reference sequence). This CDR3 contains 15 residues. CDR3 coding DNA: TGTGCCAGCAGCCCCGGACAGGAGGTCACCGGGGAGCTGTTTTTT. Translated, it gives CASSPGQEVTGELFF.

The chain has TRBV9 and TRBJ2-1; 10 nucleotides agree with TRBD1. With 3 bases clipped from V and 4 bases from J, the junction kept 7 bases outside the gene matches. Germline values: CDR1 SGDLS, CDR2 YYNGEE. This CDR3 region has 16 residues. CDR3: CASSGPGQGFYNEQFF. CDR3 bases: TGTGCCAGCAGCGGACCGGGACAGGGGTTTTACAATGAGCAGTTCTTC.

This sequence joins TRBV2 and TRBJ1-2, with D maybe TRBD1 (6 bases). V lost 6 bases, J lost 10 bases, and 24 bases lay in between. The CDR3 has 15 residues. The V gene's germline CDR1 is SNHLY and CDR2 FYNNEI. The CDR3 DNA reads TGTGCCAGCAGGTCAGGGGCTCCAGGGATCGAAGACTACACCTTC. Translation gives CASRSGAPGIEDYTF.

The CDR3 coding sequence is TGTGCCAGCAGTTTATCGTTCCTGACAGGGGGCCGAGAAAAACTGTTTTTT. It translates to CASSLSFLTGGREKLFF. The chain joins TRBV27 to TRBJ1-4; the match to TRBD1 covers 10 bases. V was clipped by 0 bases and J by 8 bases; unmatched bases: 9. The CDR3 extends over 17 amino acids. The germline V gene encodes CDR1 MNHEY and CDR2 SMNVEV (reference sequence).